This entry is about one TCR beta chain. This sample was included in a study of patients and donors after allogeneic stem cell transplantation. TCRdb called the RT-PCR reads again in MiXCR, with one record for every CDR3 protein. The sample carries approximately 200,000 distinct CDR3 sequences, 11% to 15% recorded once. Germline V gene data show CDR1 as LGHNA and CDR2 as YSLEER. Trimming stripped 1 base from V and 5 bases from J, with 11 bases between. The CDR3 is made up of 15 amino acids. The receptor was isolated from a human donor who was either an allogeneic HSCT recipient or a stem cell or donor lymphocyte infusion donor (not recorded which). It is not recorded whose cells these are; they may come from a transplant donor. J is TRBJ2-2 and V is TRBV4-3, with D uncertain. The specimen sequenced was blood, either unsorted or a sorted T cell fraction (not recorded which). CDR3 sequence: CASSQVGRRTGELFF. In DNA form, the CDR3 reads TGCGCCAGCAGCCAAGTTGGCCGGCGGACCGGGGAGCTGTTTTTT.